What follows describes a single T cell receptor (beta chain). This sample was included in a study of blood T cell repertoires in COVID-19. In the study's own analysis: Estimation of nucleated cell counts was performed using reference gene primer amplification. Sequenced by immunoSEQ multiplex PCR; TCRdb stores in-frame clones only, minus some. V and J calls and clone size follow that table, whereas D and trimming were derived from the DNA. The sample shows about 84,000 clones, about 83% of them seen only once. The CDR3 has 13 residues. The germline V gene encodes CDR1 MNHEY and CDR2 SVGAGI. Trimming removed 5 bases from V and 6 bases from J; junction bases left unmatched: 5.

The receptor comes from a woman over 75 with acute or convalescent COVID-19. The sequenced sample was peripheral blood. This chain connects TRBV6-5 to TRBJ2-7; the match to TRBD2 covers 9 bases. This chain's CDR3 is CASSTGLATEQYF. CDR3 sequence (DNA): TGTGCCAGCAGTACAGGACTAGCGACCGAGCAGTACTTC.